The T cell receptor beta chain under discussion was sequenced for a study of low-dose radiotherapy and immunotherapy resistance in tumors. Study-level information: Both drugs were delivered intravenously to patients (nivolumab 240 mg every two weeks and ipilimumab 1 mg/kg every six weeks). Patients took 300 mg oral aspirin daily for four cycles from cycle 1 day 1.

There are 16 residues in the CDR3. Trimming took off 2 bases at V and 3 bases at J, with 17 bases between the two ends. Germline CDR1 MGHRA, CDR2 YSYEKL. The time point here: after trial treatment. Treatment noted: LDRT plus nivolumab, ipilimumab, low-dose cyclophosphamide and aspirin (RACIN trial). The treatment that donors received included nivolumab, ipilimumab, aspirin, low-dose cyclophosphamide and low-dose radiotherapy. In its sample, this clonotype was seen many times. Priming of first-strand cDNA relied on TRAV- and TRBV-specific primers (covering alpha and beta chains). The authors amplified TCRs for about 20 PCR cycles with a constant-region primer and a V-primer adapter. TCRdb ran MiXCR on the reads and lists one entry per CDR3 protein. The sample includes more than 50,000 distinct CDR3 sequences, roughly 23% of them seen just once.

The sequence derives from a male donor with prostate cancer. The sample here was PBMCs, taken after low-dose radiotherapy plus immunotherapy. The chain carries TRBV4-1 and TRBJ2-7, with TRBD1 as a possible D gene (6 bases). The CDR3 sequence: CASSQSWTDKNYEQYF. CDR3 DNA: TGCGCCAGCAGCCAATCATGGACAGATAAAAACTACGAGCAGTACTTC.